The 27 T cell receptor beta chains in this list originate from one sample, sequenced in a study of blood T cell repertoires in COVID-19. TCRdb keeps only in-frame clones here, not all; method: immunoSEQ multiplex PCR. This table holds 55,000 to 75,000 clones, about 92% found once. Sequencing used peripheral blood. These receptors were collected from a man in his sixties with acute or convalescent COVID-19.

The CDR3 sequence is CSVEGQGYGYTF. The CDR3 coding sequence is TGCAGCGTTGAGGGGCAGGGATATGGCTACACCTTC. The V and J genes are TRBV29-1 and TRBJ1-2; D is possibly TRBD1 (5 bases). Germline loops: CDR1 SQVTM, CDR2 ANQGSEA. V lost 3 bases and J lost 5, with 10 bases in between. The CDR3 runs to 12 residues. Together with reference TRBV29-1 and TRBJ1-2, the CDR3 gives the full variable domain: SAVISQKPSRDICQRGTSLTIQCQVDSQVTMMFWYRQQPGQSLTLIATANQGSEATYESGFVIDKFPISRPNLTFSTLTVSNMSPEDSSIYLCSVEGQGYGYTFGSGTRLTVV.

The chain is built from TRBV4-2 and TRBJ2-5; 8 positions match TRBD1. The CDR3 extends over 14 amino acids. Trimming took 0 bases from V and 5 from J; bases not matched to a gene: 2. Looked up from germline, CDR1 is LGHNA and CDR2 is YNFKEQ. This chain's CDR3 is CASSQDRGQETQYF. The CDR3 nucleotides are TGTGCCAGCAGCCAAGACAGGGGGCAGGAGACCCAGTACTTC.

The J gene is TRBJ1-1, the V gene TRBV24-1; 7 nucleotides line up with TRBD1. The CDR3 extends over 13 amino acids. Germline CDR1 and CDR2: KGHDR and SFDVKD. The V and J ends lost 4 bases and 7 bases, in that order; junction bases with no gene match: 5. CDR3 nucleotide sequence: TGTGCCACCAGTGACCAGAACAGGGGTGAAGCTTTCTTT. The encoded protein is CATSDQNRGEAFF.

The V gene is TRBV6-6, the J gene TRBJ1-2; no clear D. Per germline, CDR1 MNHNY and CDR2 SVGAGI (reference sequence). The CDR3 sequence is 15 residues long. V was pared by 2 bases and J by 6 bases, with 16 bases between. The CDR3 spells CASSYGDMVGNGYTF. The CDR3 nucleotides are TGTGCCAGCAGTTACGGAGACATGGTCGGGAATGGCTACACCTTC.

This clone was recorded once. The rearrangement uses TRBV7-2 and TRBJ2-7; 7 bases are a match to TRBD1. Trimming removed 1 base from V and 3 bases from J; junction bases left unmatched: 12. This CDR3 comprises 17 residues. The germline gives CDR1 SGHTA, CDR2 FQGNSA. The CDR3 bases are TGTGCCAGCAGCTTAGAGGGGGCGCGGCAGAGGTACTACGAGCAGTACTTC. This sequence encodes CASSLEGARQRYYEQYF. Full variable domain (rest looked up from reference TRBV7-2 and TRBJ2-7): GAGVSQSPSNKVTEKGKDVELRCDPISGHTALYWYRQSLGQGLEFLIYFQGNSAPDKSGLPSDRFSAERTGGSVSTLTIQRTQQEDSAVYLCASSLEGARQRYYEQYFGPGTRLTVT.

This chain joins TRBV7-9 and TRBJ1-5; 10 nucleotides agree with TRBD1. This CDR3 is built from 17 residues. Germline CDR1 is SEHNR and CDR2 is FQNEAQ (reference sequence). V shed 2 bases, J shed 5 bases, and the junction held 9 bases outside the gene matches. Here the CDR3 reads CASSLLGQGETDQPQHF. DNA of the CDR3: TGTGCCAGCAGCTTATTAGGACAGGGGGAAACGGATCAGCCCCAGCATTTT.

CDR3 in amino acids: CASRKQGRNTEAFF. CDR3 nucleotide sequence: TGTGCCAGCAGGAAACAGGGTCGGAACACTGAAGCTTTCTTT. The chain employs TRBV2 and TRBJ1-1; D is perhaps TRBD1 (6 bases). The CDR3 extends over 14 amino acids. Germline-derived CDR1 and CDR2 are SNHLY and FYNNEI. The germline V and J ends were trimmed by 6 bases and 1 base, with 12 bases remaining between them.

Here the CDR3 DNA reads TGTGCCACTTCCCGGGGACAGGTTAGCAATGAGCAGTTCTTC. Translating gives CATSRGQVSNEQFF. The gene calls are TRBV6-5 and TRBJ2-1; TRBD1 matches 8 bases. Looked up from germline, CDR1 is MNHEY and CDR2 is SVGAGI. Losses at the gene ends were 10 bases for V and 6 bases for J; bases not matched to a gene: 11. This CDR3 is built from 14 residues.

The chain couples TRBV6-6 to TRBJ2-7; tentative D call: TRBD1 (6 bases). CDR1 is MNHNY, CDR2 SVGAGI, per germline (reference sequence). The CDR3 totals 14 residues. V gave up 6 bases and J gave up 7 bases, with 19 bases separating them. In DNA, the CDR3 is TGTGCCAGCAGCCTTGGACAGACTACGCGGGAGCAGTACTTC. Translating it yields CASSLGQTTREQYF.

V usage is TRBV5-5 and J usage is TRBJ1-5, with D uncertain. Germline V gene sequence: CDR1 SGHKS, CDR2 YYEKEE (reference sequence). CDR3 length: 16 amino acids. Trimming pared 0 bases from V and 4 bases from J, leaving 14 bases between. The CDR3 spells CASSLGGQSRNQPQHF. CDR3 nucleotides: TGTGCCAGCAGCTTGGGAGGGCAATCTCGAAATCAGCCCCAGCATTTT.

The rearrangement links TRBV7-6 to TRBJ1-4; 9 positions match TRBD1. V shed 3 bases and J 7 bases; nucleotides not matched to a gene: 6. The CDR3 sequence is 15 residues long. Germline loops: CDR1 SGHVS, CDR2 FNYEAQ. CDR3 amino acids: CASSFGTGIGEKLFF. The CDR3 DNA sequence: TGTGCCAGCAGCTTCGGGACAGGGATCGGTGAAAAACTGTTTTTT.

The CDR3 is CASSPGQAGEQYF. In DNA, the CDR3 is TGTGCCAGCTCACCCGGACAGGCGGGGGAGCAGTACTTC. The rearrangement uses TRBV18 and TRBJ2-7; a possible D gene is TRBD1 (7 bases). The germline CDR1 and CDR2 sequences are KGHSH and LQKENI. The CDR3 has 13 residues. Trimming removed 3 bases from V and 7 bases from J, with 13 bases in between.

This rearrangement joins TRBV7-9 to TRBJ1-1, with TRBD1 as a possible D gene (5 bases). The CDR3 covers 17 residues. V dropped 7 bases and J dropped 5 bases, with 26 bases sitting between them. The germline CDR1 and CDR2 sequences are SEHNR and FQNEAQ (reference sequence). The CDR3 nucleotides are TGTGCCAGCATAAAGGGAAGGTTGGCGGGGCCTGAGACTGAAGCTTTCTTT. Protein product: CASIKGRLAGPETEAFF.

The chain links TRBV5-1 to TRBJ1-2, with 8 bases that match TRBD1. CDR1 and CDR2 from the germline V gene are SGHRS and YFSETQ. Trimming took 4 bases from V and 7 from J; bases not matched to a gene: 12. This CDR3 contains 15 residues. CDR3 protein: CASSPGGQGAVGYTF. The CDR3 DNA follows: TGCGCCAGCAGCCCGGGCGGGCAGGGGGCTGTTGGCTACACCTTC. Drawing the rest from reference TRBV5-1 and TRBJ1-2, the complete variable domain is KAGVTQTPRYLIKTRGQQVTLSCSPISGHRSVSWYQQTPGQGLQFLFEYFSETQRNKGNFPGRFSGRQFSNSRSEMNVSTLELGDSALYLCASSPGGQGAVGYTFGSGTRLTVV.

V is TRBV7-2 and J is TRBJ2-7; D is possibly TRBD1 (6 bases). Per the germline V gene, CDR1 is SGHTA and CDR2 is FQGNSA. V gave up 5 bases and J gave up 0 bases, with 11 bases separating them. The CDR3 runs 14 residues. The CDR3 bases are TGTGCCAGCAGCCCGCAGGGGAGCTCCTACGAGCAGTACTTC. Translation gives CASSPQGSSYEQYF.

This chain links TRBV7-9 with TRBJ2-3; the match to TRBD1 covers 10 bases. The CDR3 consists of 15 residues. V lost 4 bases and J lost 2; bases outside the gene matches: 3. Germline V CDR1 and CDR2: SEHNR, FQNEAQ (reference sequence). The DNA of the CDR3 is TGTGCCAGCAGCTCTAGACAGGGGGCCACAGATACGCAGTATTTT. Encoded protein: CASSSRQGATDTQYF.

This chain joins TRBV4-1 and TRBJ1-2; the D gene is possibly TRBD1 (5 bases). CDR3 length equals 17 residues. V lost 2 bases and J 8 bases, leaving 24 bases between the germline ends. Germline CDR1 and CDR2: MGHRA and YSYEKL. Written as DNA, the CDR3 is TGCGCCAGCAGCCAATCCGAGGCCTCGACAGTCTACGGGGGCTACACCTTC. It encodes CASSQSEASTVYGGYTF.

Only one count was recorded for this clone. The V gene is TRBV9, the J gene TRBJ1-1; D unresolved. This CDR3 is 14 amino acids long. V lost 7 bases to trimming and J lost 4 bases, with 17 bases between them. Germline V gene data show CDR1 as SGDLS and CDR2 as YYNGEE. The CDR3 reads CASAKLTRGTEAFF. CDR3 nucleotide sequence: TGTGCCAGCGCGAAATTAACCCGGGGCACTGAAGCTTTCTTT.

The V and J genes are TRBV4-2 and TRBJ2-7; the match to TRBD1 covers 9 bases. The germline V gene has CDR1 LGHNA and CDR2 YNFKEQ. The CDR3 contains 15 residues. The V gene end was trimmed by 4 bases and the J gene end by 3 bases; junction bases not matched to a gene: 7. The CDR3: CASSRAGTGSYEQYF. The CDR3 region has the DNA TGTGCCAGCAGCCGAGCCGGGACAGGGAGCTACGAGCAGTACTTC.

CDR3 region: CASSIELVQPQHF. The CDR3 coding sequence is TGTGCCAGTAGTATAGAGCTAGTTCAGCCCCAGCATTTT. V gene TRBV19 combines with J gene TRBJ1-5; no clear D. The CDR3 runs to 13 residues. Germline V lookup: CDR1 LNHDA, CDR2 SQIVND (reference sequence). With 0 bases removed from V and 6 bases from J, the gap between germline ends came to 6 bases.

The rearrangement joins TRBV29-1 to TRBJ1-1; 7 bases map to TRBD1. The V gene's germline CDR1 is SQVTM and CDR2 ANQGSEA. There are 12 residues in the CDR3. Germline trimming cut 2 bases from V and 6 bases from J; bases unmatched to any gene: 3. CDR3 bases: TGCAGCGTTGAATCAGGGGGAGCTGAAGCTTTCTTT. This gives the protein CSVESGGAEAFF.

The chain recombines TRBV5-8 with TRBJ1-4; D is possibly TRBD1 (6 bases). The CDR3 length is 15 residues. Trimming removed 6 bases at V and 5 bases at J, with 17 bases between. Per germline, CDR1 SGHTS and CDR2 YDEGEE. CDR3 region: CASNLLDRRNEKLFF. The DNA for the CDR3 is TGTGCCAGCAACCTTCTTGACAGGCGAAATGAAAAACTGTTTTTT.

This chain connects TRBV6-6 to TRBJ2-3; 7 positions agree with TRBD1. J gave up 3 bases and V 6 bases, and 9 bases lay outside the gene matches. This CDR3 region has 15 residues. The germline gives CDR1 MNHNY, CDR2 SVGAGI (reference sequence). The chain's CDR3 is CASSDTGAGTDTQYF. CDR3 nucleotides: TGTGCCAGCAGCGATACAGGGGCCGGGACAGATACGCAGTATTTT.

The chain joins TRBV6-6 to TRBJ1-1, with D possibly TRBD1 on 5 matching bases. In germline, CDR1 is MNHNY, CDR2 SVGAGI (reference sequence). V was cut by 2 bases and J by 0 bases, with 10 bases left in between. This CDR3 is 15 amino acids long. CDR3 sequence (DNA): TGTGCCAGCAGTTACGCGACAGAGATGAACACTGAAGCTTTCTTT. Translation: CASSYATEMNTEAFF.

In this sample, this clone turned up once. V usage is TRBV5-1 and J usage is TRBJ2-3; a weak D match, TRBD1 (5 bases). Germline loops: CDR1 SGHRS, CDR2 YFSETQ. Trimming removed 1 base from V and 2 bases from J, with 8 bases in between. This CDR3 region has 14 residues. The CDR3 reads CASSLIQATDTQYF. The CDR3 DNA reads TGCGCCAGCAGCTTGATACAGGCCACAGATACGCAGTATTTT.

The CDR3 coding sequence is TGTGCCAGCAGCCAAGGGGGCGGGGCGGGTCGAGGTAATGAAAAACTGTTTTTT. This codes for CASSQGGGAGRGNEKLFF. The chain uses TRBV5-4 and TRBJ1-4; the match to TRBD1 covers 7 bases. The CDR3 is made up of 18 amino acids. Trimming removed 4 bases from V and 4 bases from J; junction bases left unmatched: 16. Germline V gene lookup returns CDR1 SGHNT and CDR2 YYREEE (reference sequence).

The chain recombines TRBV4-1 with TRBJ2-1; 7 bases are a match to TRBD2. Trimming at V came to 1 base and at J to 6 bases, leaving 3 bases not matched to a gene. CDR1 is MGHRA and CDR2 is YSYEKL in the germline V gene. The CDR3 spans 14 residues. The CDR3 loop reads CASSQGLALNEQFF. CDR3 nucleotide sequence: TGCGCCAGCAGCCAAGGACTAGCCCTCAATGAGCAGTTCTTC.